This TCR beta chain was sequenced during a study of PD-L1 blockade in urothelial cancer. Study information: Blood samples had a median of around 140,000 T cells, tens of thousands of unique TCRs, and clonality roughly 0.074. Study-wide points: Expansion of tumor-associated blood clones at 3 weeks was greater in durable-benefit patients.

The CDR3 spans 13 residues. V shed 2 bases and J shed 7 bases, with 11 bases lying between them. From germline, CDR1 is MNHEY and CDR2 SMNVEV (reference sequence). Profiling relied on immunoSEQ multiplex PCR, and the TCRdb table lists in-frame clones only, not all of them. Of approximately 50,000 clones in the sample, around 90% were seen once. Time point: peripheral blood 6 weeks after treatment start. Patients' cancers were locally advanced or metastatic urothelial carcinomas. This clone turned up a few times. Antigen: not known. The source was PBMCs, collected around atezolizumab (anti-PD-L1) treatment. The V gene is TRBV27, the J gene TRBJ1-2; TRBD1 is a possible D gene (6 bases). The receptor was derived from a man aged 55-75 years with urothelial cancer. CDR3 amino acids: CASSLAGARGYTF. As DNA, the CDR3 is TGTGCCAGCAGTTTAGCGGGGGCGCGTGGCTACACCTTC.